The source of this TCR beta chain is a study of blood T cell repertoires in COVID-19. Study-wide background: Both acute and convalescent COVID-19 samples were obtained from the United States, Italy and Spain. T cells, B-cell-depleted T cells, or PBMCs provided the cDNA or gDNA that served as material.

The CDR3 totals 15 residues. The V and J ends lost 4 bases and 0 bases respectively, with 14 bases between them. CDR1 and CDR2 (germline): SGHRS, YFSETQ. Authors' data handling: Amplification of reference gene primers provided the estimated nucleated cell counts. The method was immunoSEQ multiplex PCR; TCRdb's version includes in-frame clones alone and lacks a portion of them. V and J calls and clone size are given by that table; D and trimming were obtained from the DNA. The sample holds about 250,000 clones; about 88% are singletons and the top ten take roughly 2%. The clonotype was recovered from a woman in her thirties or forties who had recovered from COVID-19. The specimen was peripheral blood. The chain carries TRBV5-1 and TRBJ2-7; D is perhaps TRBD1 (6 bases). CDR3: CASSQVRDTSYEQYF. The CDR3 nucleotides read TGCGCCAGCAGCCAGGTACGGGACACCTCCTACGAGCAGTACTTC.